Listed here is a single T cell receptor (beta chain). As yet, its antigen is unknown. This entry belongs to a study of beta chain features in type 1 diabetes. Study-level background: There were approximately 100,000,000 sorted cells examined across all samples.

Every bit of the isolated RNA underwent reverse transcription, so sequencing read expressed TCRB transcripts. Reads from naive, central memory and regulatory T cell samples averaged about 3.9 million. The repertoire was sequenced with immunoSEQ multiplex PCR; TCRdb's copy has only in-frame clones and lacks some. The table includes around 360,000 clones, approximately 12% detected once. Findings of the study overall: Patients' naive, central memory and regulatory TCRB repertoires appeared more alike than those of healthy donors. Type 1 diabetes patients had TCRB CDR3s that were shorter (moderately but significantly so) in all four CD4+ subsets.

J gave up 6 bases and V 3 bases, and 4 bases lay outside the gene matches. Germline CDR1 MNHNS, CDR2 SASEGT. CDR3 size: 15 residues. The sequenced sample consisted of naive CD4+ T cells from blood. V usage is TRBV6-1 and J usage is TRBJ2-3; TRBD2 matches at 12 bases. The receptor was isolated from a woman aged 18-35 years with type 1 diabetes. CDR3 in amino acids: CASSDLAGGWDTQYF. In DNA form, the CDR3 reads TGTGCCAGCAGTGATCTAGCGGGAGGGTGGGATACGCAGTATTTT.